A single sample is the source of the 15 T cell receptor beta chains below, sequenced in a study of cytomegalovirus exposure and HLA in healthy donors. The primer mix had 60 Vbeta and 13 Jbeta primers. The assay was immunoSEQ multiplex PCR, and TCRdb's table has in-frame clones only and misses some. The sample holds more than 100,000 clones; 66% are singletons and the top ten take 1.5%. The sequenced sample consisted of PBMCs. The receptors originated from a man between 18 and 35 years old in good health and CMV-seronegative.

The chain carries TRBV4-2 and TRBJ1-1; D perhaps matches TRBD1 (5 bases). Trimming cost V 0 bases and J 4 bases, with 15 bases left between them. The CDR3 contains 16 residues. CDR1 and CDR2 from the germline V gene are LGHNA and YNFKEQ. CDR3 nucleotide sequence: TGTGCCAGCAGCCAAGAAAGTCCAGGGCCAGGCACTGAAGCTTTCTTT. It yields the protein CASSQESPGPGTEAFF.

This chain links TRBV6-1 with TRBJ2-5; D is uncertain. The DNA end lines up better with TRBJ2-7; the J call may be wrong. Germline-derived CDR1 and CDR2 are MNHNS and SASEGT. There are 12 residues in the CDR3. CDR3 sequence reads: CASSLVVSEQYF. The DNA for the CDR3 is TGTGCCAGCAGCTTGGTTGTATCCGAGCAGTACTTC.

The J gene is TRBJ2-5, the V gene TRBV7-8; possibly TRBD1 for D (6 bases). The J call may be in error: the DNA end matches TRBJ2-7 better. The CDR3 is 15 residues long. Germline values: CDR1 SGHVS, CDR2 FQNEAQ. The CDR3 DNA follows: TGTGCCAGCAGCTTAGCCTTTGGGGGCAACTACGAGCAGTACTTC. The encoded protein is CASSLAFGGNYEQYF.

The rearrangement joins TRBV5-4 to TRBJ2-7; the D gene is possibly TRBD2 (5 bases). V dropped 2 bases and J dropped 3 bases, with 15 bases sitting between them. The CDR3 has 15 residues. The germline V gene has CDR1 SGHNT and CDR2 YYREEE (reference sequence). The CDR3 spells CASSFSVASSYEQYF. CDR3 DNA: TGTGCCAGCAGCTTTTCGGTCGCTAGCAGCTACGAGCAGTACTTC.

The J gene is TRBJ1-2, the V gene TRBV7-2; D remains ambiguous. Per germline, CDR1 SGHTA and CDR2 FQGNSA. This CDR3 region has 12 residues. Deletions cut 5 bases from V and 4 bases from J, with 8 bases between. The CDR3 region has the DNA TGTGCCAGCAGCACCGGGGTCTATGGCTACACCTTC. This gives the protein CASSTGVYGYTF. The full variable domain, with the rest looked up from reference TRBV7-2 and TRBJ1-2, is GAGVSQSPSNKVTEKGKDVELRCDPISGHTALYWYRQSLGQGLEFLIYFQGNSAPDKSGLPSDRFSAERTGGSVSTLTIQRTQQEDSAVYLCASSTGVYGYTFGSGTRLTVV.

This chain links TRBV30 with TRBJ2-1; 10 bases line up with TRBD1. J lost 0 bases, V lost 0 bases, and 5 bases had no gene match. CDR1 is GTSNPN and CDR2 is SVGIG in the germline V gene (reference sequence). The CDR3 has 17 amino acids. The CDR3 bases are TGTGCCTGGAGTGTACTCGGGACAGGGGACTCCTACAATGAGCAGTTCTTC. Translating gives CAWSVLGTGDSYNEQFF.

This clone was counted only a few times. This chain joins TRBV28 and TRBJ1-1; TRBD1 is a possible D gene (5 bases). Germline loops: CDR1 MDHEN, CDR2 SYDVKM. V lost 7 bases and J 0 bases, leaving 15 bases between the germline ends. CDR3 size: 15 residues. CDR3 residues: CASTRVGNMNTEAFF. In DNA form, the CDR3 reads TGTGCCAGCACCAGGGTTGGGAACATGAACACTGAAGCTTTCTTT.

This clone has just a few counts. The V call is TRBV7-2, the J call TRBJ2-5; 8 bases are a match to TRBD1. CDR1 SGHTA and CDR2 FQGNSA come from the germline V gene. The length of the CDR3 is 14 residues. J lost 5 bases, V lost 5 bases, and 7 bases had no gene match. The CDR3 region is CASSHRQGRETQYF. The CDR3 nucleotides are TGTGCCAGCAGCCACAGACAGGGGAGGGAGACCCAGTACTTC.

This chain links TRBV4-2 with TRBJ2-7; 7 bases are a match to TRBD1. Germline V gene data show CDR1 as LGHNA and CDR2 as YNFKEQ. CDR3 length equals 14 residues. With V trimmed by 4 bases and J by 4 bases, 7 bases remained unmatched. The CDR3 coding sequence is TGTGCCAGCAGCCGTACAGGGGATATTTACGAGCAGTACTTC. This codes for CASSRTGDIYEQYF.

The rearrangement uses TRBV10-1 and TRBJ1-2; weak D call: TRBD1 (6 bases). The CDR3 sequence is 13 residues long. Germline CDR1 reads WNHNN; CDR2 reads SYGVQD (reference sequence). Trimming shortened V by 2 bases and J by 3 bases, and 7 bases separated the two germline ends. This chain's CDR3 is CASSETGYYGYTF. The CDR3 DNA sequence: TGCGCCAGCAGTGAGACAGGGTACTATGGCTACACCTTC.

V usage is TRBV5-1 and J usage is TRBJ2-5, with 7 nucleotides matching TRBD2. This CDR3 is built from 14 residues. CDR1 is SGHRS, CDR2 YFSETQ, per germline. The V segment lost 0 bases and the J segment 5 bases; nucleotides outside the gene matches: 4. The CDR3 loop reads CASSLGGGTETQYF. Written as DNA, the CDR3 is TGCGCCAGCAGCTTGGGGGGGGGTACGGAGACCCAGTACTTC. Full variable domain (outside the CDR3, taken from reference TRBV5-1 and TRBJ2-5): KAGVTQTPRYLIKTRGQQVTLSCSPISGHRSVSWYQQTPGQGLQFLFEYFSETQRNKGNFPGRFSGRQFSNSRSEMNVSTLELGDSALYLCASSLGGGTETQYFGPGTRLLVL.

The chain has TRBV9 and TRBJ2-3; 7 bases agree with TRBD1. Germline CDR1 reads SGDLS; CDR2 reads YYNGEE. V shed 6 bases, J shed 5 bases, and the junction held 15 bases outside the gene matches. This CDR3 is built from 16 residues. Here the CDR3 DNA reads TGTGCCAGCACCCCCCGGGAAGGGGGCCTCGGAGATACGCAGTATTTT. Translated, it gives CASTPREGGLGDTQYF. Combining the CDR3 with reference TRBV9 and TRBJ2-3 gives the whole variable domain DSGVTQTPKHLITATGQRVTLRCSPRSGDLSVYWYQQSLDQGLQFLIQYYNGEERAKGNILERFSAQQFPDLHSELNLSSLELGDSALYFCASTPREGGLGDTQYFGPGTRLTVL.

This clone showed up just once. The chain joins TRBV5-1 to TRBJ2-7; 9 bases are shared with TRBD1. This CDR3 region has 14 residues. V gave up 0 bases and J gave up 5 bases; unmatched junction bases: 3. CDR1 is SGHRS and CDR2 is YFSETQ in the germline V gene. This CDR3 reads CASSLAGTGNEQYF. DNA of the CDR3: TGCGCCAGCAGCTTGGCGGGGACAGGGAACGAGCAGTACTTC.

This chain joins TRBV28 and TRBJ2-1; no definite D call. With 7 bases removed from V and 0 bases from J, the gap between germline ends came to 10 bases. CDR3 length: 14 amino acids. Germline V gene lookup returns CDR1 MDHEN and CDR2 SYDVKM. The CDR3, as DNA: TGTGCCAGCAAGAGCTGGAGCTCCTACAATGAGCAGTTCTTC. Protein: CASKSWSSYNEQFF.

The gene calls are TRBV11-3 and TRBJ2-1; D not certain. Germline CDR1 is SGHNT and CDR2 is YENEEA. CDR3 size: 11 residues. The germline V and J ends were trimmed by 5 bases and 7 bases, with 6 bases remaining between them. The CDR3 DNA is TGTGCCAGCAGCCGCGAGAATGAGCAGTTCTTC. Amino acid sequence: CASSRENEQFF.